These 9 T cell receptor beta chains originate from one sample sequenced in a study of regulatory T cells in long-lasting Graves disease. Building of the TCR beta libraries involved iRepertoire HTBI primers and Arm-PCR of CDR3 regions. TCRdb recomputed calls from the multiplex PCR reads with MiXCR, one row per CDR3 protein. The table includes approximately 400,000 distinct CDR3 sequences, less than 25% detected once. Time point here: persistent/refractory GD, antithyroid drugs over 5 years with positive TRAb. PBMC-derived RNA was used for the TCR library. Material: peripheral blood mononuclear cells (PBMCs), obtained when the disease was refractory, from a patient treated with antithyroid drugs. The receptors were gathered from a female donor with Graves disease.

This chain links TRBV30 with TRBJ2-7, with TRBD2 matching over 9 bases. The length of the CDR3 is 12 residues. Germline V lookup: CDR1 GTSNPN, CDR2 SVGIG (reference sequence). DNA of the CDR3: TGTGCATCGACTAGCGGTTCCTACGAGCAGTACTTC. Protein: CASTSGSYEQYF.

J is TRBJ1-1 and V is TRBV7-9; no definite D call. Trimming took 0 bases from V and 1 from J, leaving 9 bases between them. The V gene's germline CDR1 is SEHNR and CDR2 FQNEAQ (reference sequence). CDR3 length equals 15 residues. CDR3 sequence (DNA): TGTGCCAGCAGCTTAGCGTCGGCAGCGAACACTGAAGCTTTCTTT. Protein: CASSLASAANTEAFF.

In this sample, this clonotype turned up many times. The chain couples TRBV20-1 to TRBJ1-2; TRBD1 aligns across 7 bases. From germline, CDR1 is DFQATT and CDR2 SNEGSKA (reference sequence). CDR3 length equals 14 residues. J gave up 6 bases and V 6 bases, and 13 bases lay outside the gene matches. DNA of the CDR3: TGCAGTGCACCCCACGGACAGGCCGGCGATGGCTACACCTTC. Translated, it gives CSAPHGQAGDGYTF.

This clonotype was observed a few times. The genes are TRBV20-1 and TRBJ1-1; possible D gene TRBD1, 6 bases. This CDR3 contains 14 residues. V was clipped by 2 bases and J by 1 base, with 11 bases between them. Germline CDR1 DFQATT, CDR2 SNEGSKA (reference sequence). The CDR3 spells CSARMGHGNTEAFF. CDR3 DNA sequence: TGCAGTGCTAGAATGGGACACGGGAACACTGAAGCTTTCTTT.

This chain uses TRBV25-1 with TRBJ2-2, with D unclear. Per germline, CDR1 MGHDK and CDR2 SYGVNS. V lost 8 bases, J lost 8 bases, and 15 bases lay in between. CDR3 length equals 13 residues. Here the CDR3 reads CASRRIEWGELFF. The CDR3 DNA reads TGTGCCAGCCGTCGGATAGAGTGGGGGGAGCTGTTTTTT.

This clonotype was counted between two and nine times. The genes are TRBV29-1 and TRBJ2-7, with 9 bases aligning to TRBD2. With V trimmed by 4 bases and J by 7 bases, 20 bases remained unmatched. Germline CDR1 SQVTM, CDR2 ANQGSEA. The CDR3 runs to 17 residues. CDR3 amino acids: CSVGSSSASGTGGEQYF. The CDR3 nucleotides read TGCAGCGTTGGCAGTTCCTCGGCTAGCGGGACCGGGGGGGAGCAGTACTTC.

This clonotype was seen ten or more times. The chain has TRBV6-5 and TRBJ1-5; TRBD1 agrees at 8 bases. This CDR3 is 16 amino acids long. V lost 4 bases and J lost 5; bases outside the gene matches: 10. Germline CDR1 and CDR2: MNHEY and SVGAGI. CDR3 DNA: TGTGCCAGCAGTTCGACGACAGGGGTGGGTGATCAGCCCCAGCATTTT. This codes for CASSSTTGVGDQPQHF.

The table lists this clonotype with many counts. The CDR3 bases are TGTGCCAGCCTGCGGCAGGGGGGCACCGGGGAGCTGTTTTTT. It translates to CASLRQGGTGELFF. The V and J genes are TRBV6-1 and TRBJ2-2, with D tentatively TRBD1 (7 bases). From germline, CDR1 is MNHNS and CDR2 SASEGT. This CDR3 region has 14 residues. Deletions cut 8 bases from V and 4 bases from J, with 14 bases between.

The chain couples TRBV29-1 to TRBJ2-7; 8 bases are shared with TRBD1. The V gene's germline CDR1 is SQVTM and CDR2 ANQGSEA. The CDR3 extends over 15 amino acids. Trimming removed 7 bases from V and 0 bases from J; junction bases left unmatched: 11. CDR3 in DNA: TGCAGCGGACTAATACCGGGACAGGTCTCCTACGAGCAGTACTTC. Translating it yields CSGLIPGQVSYEQYF.